This TCR beta chain was obtained from a study of siplizumab effects on memory and regulatory T cells. General observations from the study: There were only a minor fraction of alloreactive clones that mapped to unstimulated subsets. Naive T cells looked more diverse than memory cells and looked like major alloresponse contributors. An assignable naive or memory phenotype was lacking in roughly 75-95% of proliferating CD4+ or CD8+ clones.

Roughly 10^5 TCR templates were assayed per sample. TCRdb keeps only in-frame clones here, not all; method: immunoSEQ multiplex PCR. The data show some 100,000 clones, with 90% to 95% seen just once and over 0.55% held by the top ten. This clone appeared a single time. Its antigen is not known. CDR1 and CDR2 (germline): SGHDT, YYEEEE. The V gene end was trimmed by 4 bases and the J gene end by 3 bases; junction bases not matched to a gene: 2. The CDR3 runs to 13 residues. The sequencing input was Tregs sorted from blood. The TCR sequence derives from a human donor in good health. The V and J genes are TRBV5-6 and TRBJ2-5, with 8 bases aligning to TRBD1. The CDR3 nucleotides read TGTGCCAGCAGCCGGACAGGGAAAGAGACCCAGTACTTC. This translates into CASSRTGKETQYF. Drawing the rest from reference TRBV5-6 and TRBJ2-5, the complete variable domain is DAGVTQSPTHLIKTRGQQVTLRCSPKSGHDTVSWYQQALGQGPQFIFQYYEEEERQRGNFPDRFSGHQFPNYSSELNVNALLLGDSALYLCASSRTGKETQYFGPGTRLLVL.